Listed below are T cell receptor beta chains from one sample, sequenced in a study of T cell responses to AZD1222 COVID-19 vaccine. Using immunoSEQ multiplex PCR, the repertoire was profiled, and TCRdb retains in-frame clones only, with some absent. The table includes tens of thousands of clones, 75% to 90% detected once. The specimen was peripheral blood, collected 28 days after the second AZD1222 dose. These receptors all come from an adult who received the AZD1222 COVID-19 vaccine. Both conserved end residues are part of each CDR3. Only part of the rows carry a size: once, few, many, or a class if the clone is expanded.

v_gene	abundance	j_gene	CDR3aa
TRBV19	NA	TRBJ1-5	CASSNLQGSNQPQHF
TRBV11-3	NA	TRBJ2-3	CASSLRASGPRTDTQYF
TRBV4-3	NA	TRBJ2-2	CASSQGSSGNTGELFF
TRBV18	NA	TRBJ1-1	CASSPDGGLRAFF
TRBV5-4	NA	TRBJ2-5	CASSPGAGTGTQETQYF
TRBV28	NA	TRBJ2-7	CASRPHGTSDEQYF
TRBV28	NA	TRBJ1-5	CASSSGGHSNQPQHF
TRBV29-1	once	TRBJ2-2	CSVGTPLTGELFF
TRBV5-4	NA	TRBJ1-2	CASSPGQGNYGYTF
TRBV5-4	NA	TRBJ1-6	CASSHKGSYNSPLHF
TRBV12-5	NA	TRBJ2-7	CASGQGVYEQYF
TRBV5-1	NA	TRBJ1-2	CASTLGSGMSGYTF
TRBV6-2/TRBV6-3	NA	TRBJ2-2	CASSYSGTSYGELFF
TRBV18	NA	TRBJ1-6	CASSLDRISYNSPLHF
TRBV18	NA	TRBJ2-1	CASSEQGQAGEQFF
TRBV20-1	NA	TRBJ2-7	CSATQNYEQYF
TRBV9	NA	TRBJ2-2	CASSPGERSNTGELFF
TRBV6-5	NA	TRBJ1-3	CASSSALSGNTIYF
TRBV14	NA	TRBJ1-2	CASSQVQGGYGYTF
TRBV9	NA	TRBJ1-4	CASSTWDRVNEKLFF
TRBV18	NA	TRBJ1-1	CASSPVGADTEAFF
TRBV19	NA	TRBJ2-3	CASSAWRSSTDTQYF
TRBV19	NA	TRBJ2-3	CASSPSGRTDTQYF
TRBV28	once	TRBJ2-2	CASSSTSGGARELFF
TRBV27	NA	TRBJ2-7	CASSLGRGPYEQYF
TRBV30	NA	TRBJ1-1	CAWSVGGSRTALF
TRBV7-8	NA	TRBJ1-6	CASSLPASWSPLHF
TRBV11-3	NA	TRBJ2-1	CASTLSGTANNEQFF
TRBV28	once	TRBJ2-1	CASSSNRGTDYNEQFF
TRBV6-1	NA	TRBJ2-3	CASSEDGTTDTQYF
TRBV3-1/TRBV3-2	NA	TRBJ1-2	CASSQVQYGYTF
TRBV4-1	NA	TRBJ1-5	CASSQALTGGVSNQPQHF
TRBV7-9	NA	TRBJ2-7	CASGQLSYEQYF
TRBV6-2/TRBV6-3	NA	TRBJ1-1	CASSYAGTGSFEAFF
TRBV6-5	NA	TRBJ1-2	CASSYPGSSNYGYTF
TRBV27	NA	TRBJ2-6	CASSLSAGVLAGGYSGANVLTF
TRBV11-3	NA	TRBJ1-1	CASSLSGTGDTEAFF
TRBV9	NA	TRBJ1-5	CASSVGSGGFGQPQHF
TRBV3-1/TRBV3-2	NA	TRBJ1-1	CASSQVGGNTEAFF
TRBV28	NA	TRBJ2-2	CASSLLGLSTGELFF
TRBV29-1	few	TRBJ2-6	CSVNSGANVLTF
TRBV6-5	NA	TRBJ1-6	CASSFRGRANSPLHF
TRBV4-2	NA	TRBJ2-7	CASSQTEDPTYEQYF
TRBV6-6	NA	TRBJ2-3	CASSKRGDTQYF
TRBV19	few	TRBJ1-2	CASSSLVVVYGYTF
TRBV5-1	NA	TRBJ1-1	CASSLDGTEAFF
TRBV6-2/TRBV6-3	NA	TRBJ2-7	CASSYSNHHRAYEQYF
TRBV27	NA	TRBJ2-2	CASSSPSGGAGTGELFF
TRBV9	NA	TRBJ2-2	CASSVLSGAGELFF
TRBV7-2	NA	TRBJ1-2	CASSSRRGQGFYGYTF
TRBV28	once	TRBJ2-7	CASSLWPGSISYEQYF
TRBV15	NA	TRBJ2-4	CATSRKTGIQYF
TRBV10-3	NA	TRBJ2-1	CAISELAGVDEQFF
TRBV6-1	few	TRBJ2-1	CASSEHRGLAYNEQFF
TRBV7-2	NA	TRBJ2-1	CASSKRTSGGPSSYNEQFF
TRBV3-1/TRBV3-2	NA	TRBJ1-2	CASSSLGGINYGYTF
TRBV4-3	NA	TRBJ1-5	CASSQTENQPQHF
TRBV28	NA	TRBJ2-4	CASSSRGSANIQYF